A single sample is the source of the 11 T cell receptor beta chains below, sequenced in a study of blood T cell repertoires in COVID-19. Sequencing used immunoSEQ multiplex PCR; TCRdb keeps in-frame clones, though not all of them. The sample yields a few hundred thousand clones, about nine tenths seen once. The sequencing sample was made of PBMCs or T cells enriched from blood (not recorded which). These receptors were collected from a human donor in a cohort exposed to, infected with or recovered from COVID-19 (not recorded which). The donor label of this sample is uncertain.

The chain has TRBV12-3 or TRBV12-4 and TRBJ2-7; TRBD1 aligns across 8 bases. The CDR3 is 13 amino acids. With 6 bases clipped from V and 5 bases from J, the junction kept 6 bases outside the gene matches. In DNA, the CDR3 is TGTGCCAGCAGACCTGACAGGGGCGACGAGCAGTACTTC. Protein: CASRPDRGDEQYF.

V usage is TRBV19 and J usage is TRBJ1-5; 7 bases map to TRBD1. The germline V gene encodes CDR1 LNHDA and CDR2 SQIVND (reference sequence). This CDR3 region has 15 residues. V shed 7 bases and J 3 bases; nucleotides not matched to a gene: 9. The CDR3 reads CASISRRGNNQPQHF. The CDR3 DNA reads as TGTGCCAGTATCTCCCGCAGGGGGAACAATCAGCCCCAGCATTTT.

The rearrangement uses TRBV5-1 and TRBJ1-2; 11 bases fit TRBD1. V dropped 0 bases and J dropped 7; count of bases not matched to a gene: 14. This CDR3 comprises 18 residues. Germline V lookup: CDR1 SGHRS, CDR2 YFSETQ. The CDR3 region is CASSLEPLTGQGAVGYTF. CDR3 nucleotides: TGCGCCAGCAGCTTGGAACCCCTGACCGGACAGGGGGCGGTTGGCTACACCTTC.

The table lists this clone with a few counts. The chain joins TRBV2 to TRBJ1-3, with TRBD1 matching over 7 bases. Germline lookup yields CDR1 SNHLY and CDR2 FYNNEI. The trim removed 5 bases at V and 5 bases at J, leaving 15 bases unmatched. This CDR3 has 17 residues. Written as DNA, the CDR3 is TGTGCCAGCAGTTCCCTGGGGGGACAGCATCCCAGAAACACCATATATTTT. Its protein product is CASSSLGGQHPRNTIYF.

The V and J genes are TRBV3-1 (or the pseudogene TRBV3-2) and TRBJ2-1; 7 bases match TRBD2. In germline, CDR1 is LGHDT, CDR2 YNNKEL (reference sequence). Losses at the gene ends were 1 base for V and 6 bases for J; bases not matched to a gene: 6. This CDR3 is 15 amino acids long. The CDR3 DNA reads as TGTGCCAGCAGCCAAGGTGGGACTATCCCCAATGAGCAGTTCTTC. Translating gives CASSQGGTIPNEQFF.

The chain combines TRBV15 with TRBJ2-7; TRBD1 might be the D (5 bases). The CDR3 spans 13 residues. CDR1 is LNHNV and CDR2 is YYDKDF in the germline V gene (reference sequence). Trimming took off 2 bases at V and 8 bases at J, with 13 bases between the two ends. The CDR3 here is CATSRQGLRKQYF. The CDR3 DNA is TGTGCCACCAGCAGACAGGGCCTCAGGAAGCAGTACTTC.

The DNA for the CDR3 is TGTGCCAGCAGTTACGGAGGCATCGGAGCTTTCTTT. Its protein product is CASSYGGIGAFF. The genes are TRBV6-2 or TRBV6-3 and TRBJ1-1; D is uncertain. V was trimmed by 2 bases and J by 10 bases, leaving 11 bases between them. CDR3 size: 12 residues. Germline-derived CDR1 and CDR2 are MNHEY and SVGEGT.

As DNA, the CDR3 is TGTGCCAGTAGTATGGAAGGCAGGGTAGGACATGAGCAGTTCTTC. Protein: CASSMEGRVGHEQFF. This rearrangement joins TRBV19 to TRBJ2-1, with D perhaps TRBD1 (5 bases). V gave up 3 bases and J gave up 8 bases, with 17 bases separating them. Germline values: CDR1 LNHDA, CDR2 SQIVND (reference sequence). This CDR3 contains 15 residues. Drawing the rest from reference TRBV19 and TRBJ2-1, the complete variable domain is DGGITQSPKYLFRKEGQNVTLSCEQNLNHDAMYWYRQDPGQGLRLIYYSQIVNDFQKGDIAEGYSVSREKKESFPLTVTSAQKNPTAFYLCASSMEGRVGHEQFFGPGTRLTVL.

This rearrangement joins TRBV28 to TRBJ1-1; D is unresolved. CDR1 and CDR2 (germline): MDHEN, SYDVKM. The CDR3 contains 13 residues. Trimming removed 5 bases at V and 0 bases at J, with 7 bases between. The chain's CDR3 is CASSGGLNTEAFF. The CDR3, as DNA: TGTGCCAGCAGTGGAGGCTTGAACACTGAAGCTTTCTTT.

The chain combines TRBV18 with TRBJ1-1; D is perhaps TRBD1 (6 bases). The V and J ends lost 6 bases and 5 bases respectively, with 13 bases between them. CDR1 is KGHSH, CDR2 LQKENI, per germline. The CDR3 runs to 13 residues. CDR3 coding DNA: TGTGCCAGCTCCCCAGGGGAGCTTACTGAAGCTTTCTTT. Translated, it gives CASSPGELTEAFF.

The rearrangement joins TRBV7-3 to TRBJ1-6; a possible D gene is TRBD1 (6 bases). The CDR3 is 18 residues long. The germline V gene encodes CDR1 SGHTA and CDR2 FQGTGA. Trimming cost V 5 bases and J 2 bases, with 19 bases left between them. The CDR3 reads CASSPRGPGGPYNSPLHF. The CDR3 DNA reads TGTGCCAGCAGCCCGAGAGGTCCGGGGGGCCCCTATAATTCACCCCTCCACTTT.